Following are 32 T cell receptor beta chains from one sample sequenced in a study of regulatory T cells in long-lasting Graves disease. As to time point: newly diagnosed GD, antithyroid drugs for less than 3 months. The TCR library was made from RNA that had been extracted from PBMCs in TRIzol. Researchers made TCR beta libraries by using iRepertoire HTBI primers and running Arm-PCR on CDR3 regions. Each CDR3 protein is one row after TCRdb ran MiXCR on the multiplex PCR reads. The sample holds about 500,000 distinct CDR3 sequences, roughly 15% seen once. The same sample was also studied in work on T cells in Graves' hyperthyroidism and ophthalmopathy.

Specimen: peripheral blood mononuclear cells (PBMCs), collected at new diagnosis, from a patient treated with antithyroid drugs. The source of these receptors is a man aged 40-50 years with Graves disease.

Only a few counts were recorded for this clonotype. The CDR3 spells CASSIGAEAFF. CDR3 nucleotide sequence: TGTGCCAGTAGTATTGGGGCTGAAGCTTTCTTT. This chain uses TRBV19 with TRBJ1-1, with unresolved D. The germline CDR1 and CDR2 sequences are LNHDA and SQIVND (reference sequence). Trimming stripped 3 bases from V and 6 bases from J, with 5 bases between. The CDR3 has 11 amino acids.

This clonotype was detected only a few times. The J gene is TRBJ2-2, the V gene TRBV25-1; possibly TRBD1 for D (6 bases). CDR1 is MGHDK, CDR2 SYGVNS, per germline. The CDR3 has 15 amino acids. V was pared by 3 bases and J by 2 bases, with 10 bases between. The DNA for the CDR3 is TGTGCCAGCAGTGATACGGACAGCAACACCGGGGAGCTGTTTTTT. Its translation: CASSDTDSNTGELFF.

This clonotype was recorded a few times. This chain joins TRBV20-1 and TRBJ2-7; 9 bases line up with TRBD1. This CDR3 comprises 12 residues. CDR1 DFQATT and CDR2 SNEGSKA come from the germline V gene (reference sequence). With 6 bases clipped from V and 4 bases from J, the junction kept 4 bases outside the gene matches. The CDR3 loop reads CSATGGVYEQYF. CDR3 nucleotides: TGCAGTGCCACAGGGGGCGTATACGAGCAGTACTTC.

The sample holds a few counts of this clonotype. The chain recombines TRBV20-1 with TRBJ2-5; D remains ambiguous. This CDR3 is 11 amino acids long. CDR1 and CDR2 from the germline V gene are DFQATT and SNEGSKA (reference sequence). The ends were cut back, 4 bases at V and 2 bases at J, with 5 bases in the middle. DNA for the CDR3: TGCAGTGCTAACCCTCAAGAGACCCAGTACTTC. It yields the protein CSANPQETQYF.

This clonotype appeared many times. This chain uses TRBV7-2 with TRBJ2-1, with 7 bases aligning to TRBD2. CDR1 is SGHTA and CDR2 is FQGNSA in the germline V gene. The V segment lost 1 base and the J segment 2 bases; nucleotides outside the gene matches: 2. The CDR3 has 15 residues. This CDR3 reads CASSLEAGAYNEQFF. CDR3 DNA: TGTGCCAGCAGCTTAGAGGCGGGGGCCTACAATGAGCAGTTCTTC.

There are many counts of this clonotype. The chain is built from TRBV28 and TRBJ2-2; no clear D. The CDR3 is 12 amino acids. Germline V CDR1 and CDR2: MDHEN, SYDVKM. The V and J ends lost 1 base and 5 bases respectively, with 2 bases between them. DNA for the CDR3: TGTGCCAGCAGTTTATCTACCGGGGAGCTGTTTTTT. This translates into CASSLSTGELFF.

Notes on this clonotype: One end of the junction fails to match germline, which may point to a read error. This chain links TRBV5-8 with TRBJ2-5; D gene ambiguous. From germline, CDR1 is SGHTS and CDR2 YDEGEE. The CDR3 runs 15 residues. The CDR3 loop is CASSYTDRIAETQYF. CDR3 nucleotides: TGCGCCAGCAGCTACACTGACCGAATCGCAGAGACCCAGTACTTC.

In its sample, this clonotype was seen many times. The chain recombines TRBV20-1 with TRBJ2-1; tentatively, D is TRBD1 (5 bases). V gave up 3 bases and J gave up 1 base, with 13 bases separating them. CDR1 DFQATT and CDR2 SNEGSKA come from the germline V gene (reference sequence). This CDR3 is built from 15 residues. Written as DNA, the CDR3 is TGCAGTGCTAGCAACGACAGAACGTCCTACAATGAGCAGTTCTTC. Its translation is CSASNDRTSYNEQFF.

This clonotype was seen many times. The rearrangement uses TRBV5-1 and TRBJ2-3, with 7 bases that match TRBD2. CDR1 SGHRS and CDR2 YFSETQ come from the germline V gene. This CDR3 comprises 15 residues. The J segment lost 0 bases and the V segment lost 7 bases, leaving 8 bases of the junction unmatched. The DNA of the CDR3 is TGCGCCAGCTCCTGGCGGGAGACTAGCACAGATACGCAGTATTTT. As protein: CASSWRETSTDTQYF.

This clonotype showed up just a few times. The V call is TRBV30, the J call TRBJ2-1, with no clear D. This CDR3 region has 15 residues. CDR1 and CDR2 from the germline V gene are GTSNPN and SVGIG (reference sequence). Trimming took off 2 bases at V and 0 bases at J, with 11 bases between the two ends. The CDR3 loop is CAWSLYTSSYNEQFF. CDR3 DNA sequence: TGTGCCTGGAGTCTCTACACCAGCTCCTACAATGAGCAGTTCTTC.

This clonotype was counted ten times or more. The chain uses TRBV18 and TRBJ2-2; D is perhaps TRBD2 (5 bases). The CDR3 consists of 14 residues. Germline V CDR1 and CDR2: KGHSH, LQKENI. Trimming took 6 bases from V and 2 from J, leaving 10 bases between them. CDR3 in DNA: TGTGCCAGCTCGCATAGCGTAAACACCGGGGAGCTGTTTTTT. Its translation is CASSHSVNTGELFF.

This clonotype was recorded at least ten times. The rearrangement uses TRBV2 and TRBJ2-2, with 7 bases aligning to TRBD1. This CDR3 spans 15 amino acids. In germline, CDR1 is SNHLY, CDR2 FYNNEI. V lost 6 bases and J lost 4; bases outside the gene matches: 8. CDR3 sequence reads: CASRVTGSGTGELFF. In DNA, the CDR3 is TGTGCCAGCAGGGTGACAGGGTCGGGCACCGGGGAGCTGTTTTTT.

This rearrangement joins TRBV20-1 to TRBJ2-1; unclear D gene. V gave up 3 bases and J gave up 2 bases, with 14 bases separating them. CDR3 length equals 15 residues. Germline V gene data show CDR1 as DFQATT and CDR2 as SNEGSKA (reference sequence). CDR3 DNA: TGCAGTGCTAGTGAGGAGACGGGTCCCTACAATGAGCAGTTCTTC. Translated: CSASEETGPYNEQFF.

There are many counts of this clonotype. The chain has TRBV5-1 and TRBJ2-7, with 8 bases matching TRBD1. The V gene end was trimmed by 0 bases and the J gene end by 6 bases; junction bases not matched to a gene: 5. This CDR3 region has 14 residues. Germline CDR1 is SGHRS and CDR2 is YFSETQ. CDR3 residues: CASSLGTGLSEQYF. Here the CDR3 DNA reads TGCGCCAGCAGCTTGGGGACAGGGCTCTCCGAGCAGTACTTC.

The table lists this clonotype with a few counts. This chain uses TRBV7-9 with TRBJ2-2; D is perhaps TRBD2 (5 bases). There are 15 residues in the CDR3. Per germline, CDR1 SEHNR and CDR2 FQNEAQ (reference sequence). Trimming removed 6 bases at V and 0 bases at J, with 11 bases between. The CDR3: CASSSVGANTGELFF. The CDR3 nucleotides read TGTGCCAGCAGTTCCGTGGGAGCGAACACCGGGGAGCTGTTTTTT.

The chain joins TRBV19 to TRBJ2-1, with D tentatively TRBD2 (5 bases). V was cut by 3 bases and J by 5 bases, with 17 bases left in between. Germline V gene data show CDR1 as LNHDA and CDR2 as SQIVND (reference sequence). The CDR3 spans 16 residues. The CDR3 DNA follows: TGTGCCAGTAGTATGATGGTGGCTAGCCTTGACAATGAGCAGTTCTTC. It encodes CASSMMVASLDNEQFF.

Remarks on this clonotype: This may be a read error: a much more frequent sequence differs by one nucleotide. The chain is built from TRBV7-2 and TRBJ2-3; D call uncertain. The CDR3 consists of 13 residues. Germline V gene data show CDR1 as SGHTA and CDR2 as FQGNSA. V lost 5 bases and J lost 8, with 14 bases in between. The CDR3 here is CASSPPPSGTQYF. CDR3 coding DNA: TGTGCCAGCAGCCCCCCCCCCTCAGGTACGCAGTATTTT.

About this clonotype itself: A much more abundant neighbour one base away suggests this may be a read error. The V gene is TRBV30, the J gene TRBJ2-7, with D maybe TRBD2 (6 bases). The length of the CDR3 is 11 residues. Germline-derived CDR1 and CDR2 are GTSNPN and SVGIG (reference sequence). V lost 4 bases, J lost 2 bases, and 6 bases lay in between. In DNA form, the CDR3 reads TGTGCCTGGACGGGGGCCTACGAGCAGTACTTC. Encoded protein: CAWTGAYEQYF.

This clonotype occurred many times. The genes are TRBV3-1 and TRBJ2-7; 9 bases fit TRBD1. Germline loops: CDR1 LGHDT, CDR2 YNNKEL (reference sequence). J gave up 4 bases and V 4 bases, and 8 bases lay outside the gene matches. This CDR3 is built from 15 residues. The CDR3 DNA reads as TGTGCCAGCAGCCCGCCGGGACAGGGTAGATACGAGCAGTACTTC. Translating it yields CASSPPGQGRYEQYF.

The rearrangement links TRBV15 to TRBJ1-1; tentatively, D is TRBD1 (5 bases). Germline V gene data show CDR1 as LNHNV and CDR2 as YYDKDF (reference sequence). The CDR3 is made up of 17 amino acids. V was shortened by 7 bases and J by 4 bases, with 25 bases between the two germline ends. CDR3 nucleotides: TGTGCCACCAAACGGGACGGAGTCCTTTTTGGGGGCACTGAAGCTTTCTTT. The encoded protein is CATKRDGVLFGGTEAFF.

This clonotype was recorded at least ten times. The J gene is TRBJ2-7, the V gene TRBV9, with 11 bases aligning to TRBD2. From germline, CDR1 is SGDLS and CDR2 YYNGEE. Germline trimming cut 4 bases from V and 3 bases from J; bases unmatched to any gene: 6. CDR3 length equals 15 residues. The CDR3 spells CASSPAGTSGYEQYF. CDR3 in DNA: TGTGCCAGCAGCCCCGCCGGGACTAGCGGCTACGAGCAGTACTTC.

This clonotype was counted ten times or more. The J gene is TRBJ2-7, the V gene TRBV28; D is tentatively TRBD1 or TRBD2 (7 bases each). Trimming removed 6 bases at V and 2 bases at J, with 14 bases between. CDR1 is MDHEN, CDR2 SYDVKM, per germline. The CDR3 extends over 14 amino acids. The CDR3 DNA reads TGTGCCAGCAGACAGGGGAGGGAGACCTACGAGCAGTACTTC. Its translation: CASRQGRETYEQYF.

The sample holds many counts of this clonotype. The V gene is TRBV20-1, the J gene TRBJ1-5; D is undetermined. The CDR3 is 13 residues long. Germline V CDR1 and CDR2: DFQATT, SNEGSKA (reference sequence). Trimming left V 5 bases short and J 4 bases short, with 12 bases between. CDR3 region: CSAGQTVNQPQHF. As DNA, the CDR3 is TGCAGTGCTGGGCAGACGGTTAATCAGCCCCAGCATTTT.

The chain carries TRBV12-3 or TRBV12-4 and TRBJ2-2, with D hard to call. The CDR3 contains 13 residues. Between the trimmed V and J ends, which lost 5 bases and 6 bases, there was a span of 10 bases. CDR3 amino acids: CASSPTAAGELFF. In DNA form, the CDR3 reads TGTGCCAGCAGTCCCACTGCGGCCGGGGAGCTGTTTTTT.

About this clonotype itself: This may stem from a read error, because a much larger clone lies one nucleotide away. Written as DNA, the CDR3 is TGTGCCAGCAGCCAAGGGGACAGCCTACAAGAGAGCCAGTACTTC. This sequence encodes CASSQGDSLQESQYF. This rearrangement joins TRBV3-1 to TRBJ2-5; 7 positions match TRBD1. The germline V gene has CDR1 LGHDT and CDR2 YNNKEL (reference sequence). The CDR3 covers 15 residues.

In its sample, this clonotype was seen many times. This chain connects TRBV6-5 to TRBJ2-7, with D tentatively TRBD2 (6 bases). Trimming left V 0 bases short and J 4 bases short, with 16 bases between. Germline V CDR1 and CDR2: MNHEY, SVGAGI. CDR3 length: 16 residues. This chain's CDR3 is CASSYSMFGSKYEQYF. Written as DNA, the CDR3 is TGTGCCAGCAGTTACTCGATGTTCGGGAGTAAGTACGAGCAGTACTTC.

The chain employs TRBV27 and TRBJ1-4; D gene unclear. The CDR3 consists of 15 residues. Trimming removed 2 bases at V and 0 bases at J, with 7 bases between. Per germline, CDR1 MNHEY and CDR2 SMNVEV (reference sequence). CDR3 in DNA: TGTGCCAGCAGTTTACACGGCCCAACTAATGAAAAACTGTTTTTT. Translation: CASSLHGPTNEKLFF.

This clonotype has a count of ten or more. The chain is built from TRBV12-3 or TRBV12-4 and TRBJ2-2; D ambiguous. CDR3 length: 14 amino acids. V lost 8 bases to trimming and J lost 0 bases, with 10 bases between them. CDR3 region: CASQETANTGELFF. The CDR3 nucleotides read TGTGCCAGCCAGGAAACAGCGAACACCGGGGAGCTGTTTTTT.

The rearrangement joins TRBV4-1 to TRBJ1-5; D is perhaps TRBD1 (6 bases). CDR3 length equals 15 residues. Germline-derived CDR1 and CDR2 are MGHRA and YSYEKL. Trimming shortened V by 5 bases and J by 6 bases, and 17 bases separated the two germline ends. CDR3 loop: CASSEAPGATQPQHF. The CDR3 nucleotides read TGCGCCAGCAGCGAGGCTCCAGGGGCAACTCAGCCCCAGCATTTT.

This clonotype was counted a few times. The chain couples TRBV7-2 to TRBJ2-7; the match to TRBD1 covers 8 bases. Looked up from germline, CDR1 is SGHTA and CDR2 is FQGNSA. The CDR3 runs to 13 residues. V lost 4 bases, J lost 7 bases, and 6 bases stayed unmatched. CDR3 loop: CASSSDRVGEQYF. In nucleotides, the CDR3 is TGTGCCAGCAGCTCGGACAGGGTGGGAGAGCAGTACTTC.

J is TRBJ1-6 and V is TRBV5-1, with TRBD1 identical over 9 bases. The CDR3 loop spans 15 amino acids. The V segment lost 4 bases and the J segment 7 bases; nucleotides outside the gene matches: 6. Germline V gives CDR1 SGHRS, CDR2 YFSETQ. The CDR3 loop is CASSGRDRVNSPLHF. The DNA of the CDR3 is TGCGCCAGCAGCGGCCGGGACAGGGTGAATTCACCCCTCCACTTT.

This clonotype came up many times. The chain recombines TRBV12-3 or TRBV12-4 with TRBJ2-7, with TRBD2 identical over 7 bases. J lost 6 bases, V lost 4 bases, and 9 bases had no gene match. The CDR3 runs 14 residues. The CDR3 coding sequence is TGTGCCAGCAGTTCCCTGAAGGGAGGGTCCGAGCAGTACTTC. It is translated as CASSSLKGGSEQYF.